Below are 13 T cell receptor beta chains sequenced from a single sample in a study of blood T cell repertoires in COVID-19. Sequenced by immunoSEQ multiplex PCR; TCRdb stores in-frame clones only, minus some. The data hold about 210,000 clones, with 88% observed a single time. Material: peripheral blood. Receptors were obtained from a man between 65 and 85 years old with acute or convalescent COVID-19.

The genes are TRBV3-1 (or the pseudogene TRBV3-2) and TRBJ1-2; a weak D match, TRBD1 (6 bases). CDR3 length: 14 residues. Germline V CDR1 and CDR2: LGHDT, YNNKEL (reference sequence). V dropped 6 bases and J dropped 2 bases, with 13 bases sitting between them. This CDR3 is CASSHLDRNYGYTF. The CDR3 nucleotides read TGTGCCAGCAGTCACTTGGACAGAAACTATGGCTACACCTTC.

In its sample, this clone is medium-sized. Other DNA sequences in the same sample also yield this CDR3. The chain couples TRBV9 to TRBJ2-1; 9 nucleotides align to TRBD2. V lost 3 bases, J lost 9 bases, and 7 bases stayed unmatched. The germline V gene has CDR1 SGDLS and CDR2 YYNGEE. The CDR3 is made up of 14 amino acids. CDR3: CASSEGLAVGEQFF. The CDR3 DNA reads TGTGCCAGCAGCGAGGGACTAGCTGTGGGTGAGCAGTTCTTC.

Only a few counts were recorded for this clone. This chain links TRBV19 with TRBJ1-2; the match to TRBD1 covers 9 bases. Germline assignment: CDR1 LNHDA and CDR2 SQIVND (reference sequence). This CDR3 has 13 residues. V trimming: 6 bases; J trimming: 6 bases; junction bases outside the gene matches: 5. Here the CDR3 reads CASSPRDRDGYTF. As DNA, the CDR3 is TGTGCCAGTAGCCCCCGGGACAGGGATGGCTACACCTTC.

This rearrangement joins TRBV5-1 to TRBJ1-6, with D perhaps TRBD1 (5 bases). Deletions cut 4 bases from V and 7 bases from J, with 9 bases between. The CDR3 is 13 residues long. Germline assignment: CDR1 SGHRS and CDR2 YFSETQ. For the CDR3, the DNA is TGCGCCAGCAGCCCGGAGGGGAATTCACCCCTCCACTTT. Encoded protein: CASSPEGNSPLHF.

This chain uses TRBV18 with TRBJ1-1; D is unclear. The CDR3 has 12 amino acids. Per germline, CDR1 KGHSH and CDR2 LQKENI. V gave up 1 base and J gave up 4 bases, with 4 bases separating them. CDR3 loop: CASSPRSTEAFF. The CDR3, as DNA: TGTGCCAGCTCACCACGGAGCACTGAAGCTTTCTTT.

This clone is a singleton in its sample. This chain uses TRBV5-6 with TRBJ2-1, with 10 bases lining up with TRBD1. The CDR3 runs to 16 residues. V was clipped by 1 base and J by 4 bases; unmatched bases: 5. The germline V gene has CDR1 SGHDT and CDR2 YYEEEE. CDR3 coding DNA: TGTGCCAGCAGCTTGCAGACAGGGGGCCGATACAATGAGCAGTTCTTC. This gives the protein CASSLQTGGRYNEQFF.

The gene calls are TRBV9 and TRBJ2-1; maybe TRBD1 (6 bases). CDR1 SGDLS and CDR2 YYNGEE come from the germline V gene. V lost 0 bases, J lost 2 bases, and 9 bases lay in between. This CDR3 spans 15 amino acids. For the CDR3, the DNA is TGTGCCAGCAGCGTAGACGCAGGGGCCTACAATGAGCAGTTCTTC. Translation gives CASSVDAGAYNEQFF.

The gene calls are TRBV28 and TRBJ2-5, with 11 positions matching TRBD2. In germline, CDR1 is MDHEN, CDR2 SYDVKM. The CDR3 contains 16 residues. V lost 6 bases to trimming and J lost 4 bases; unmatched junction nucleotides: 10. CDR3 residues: CASSDTSGSRGETQYF. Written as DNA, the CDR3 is TGTGCCAGCAGCGACACTAGCGGGAGTCGAGGAGAGACCCAGTACTTC.

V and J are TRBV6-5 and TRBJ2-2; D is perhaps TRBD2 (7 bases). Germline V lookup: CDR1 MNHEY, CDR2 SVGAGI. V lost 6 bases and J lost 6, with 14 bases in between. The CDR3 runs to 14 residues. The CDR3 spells CASRSRGLAGELFF. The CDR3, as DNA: TGTGCCAGCAGATCGCGGGGGCTAGCCGGGGAGCTGTTTTTT.

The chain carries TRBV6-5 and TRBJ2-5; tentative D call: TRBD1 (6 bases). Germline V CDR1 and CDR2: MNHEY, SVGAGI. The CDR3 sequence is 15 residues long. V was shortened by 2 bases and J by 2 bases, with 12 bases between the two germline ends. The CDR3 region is CASSYQGLIQETQYF. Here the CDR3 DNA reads TGTGCCAGCAGTTACCAGGGGCTGATTCAAGAGACCCAGTACTTC.

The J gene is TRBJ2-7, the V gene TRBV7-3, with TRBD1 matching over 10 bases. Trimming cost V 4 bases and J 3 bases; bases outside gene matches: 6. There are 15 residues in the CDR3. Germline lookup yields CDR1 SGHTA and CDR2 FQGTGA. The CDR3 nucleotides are TGTGCCAGCAGCTCACCGGGACAGGGGATCTACGAGCAGTACTTC. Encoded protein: CASSSPGQGIYEQYF.

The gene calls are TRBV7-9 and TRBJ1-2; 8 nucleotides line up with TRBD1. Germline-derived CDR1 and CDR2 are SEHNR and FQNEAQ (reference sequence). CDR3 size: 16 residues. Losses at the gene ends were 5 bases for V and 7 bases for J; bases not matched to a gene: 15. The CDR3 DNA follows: TGTGCCAGCAGCCCGATGACCGGGACAGGAGGCTCTGGCTACACCTTC. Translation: CASSPMTGTGGSGYTF.

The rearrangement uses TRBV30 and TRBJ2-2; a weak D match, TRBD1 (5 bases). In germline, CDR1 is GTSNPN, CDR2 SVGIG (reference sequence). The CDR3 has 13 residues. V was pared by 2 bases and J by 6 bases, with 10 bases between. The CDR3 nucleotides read TGTGCCTGGAGTCCAGGGCACTCCGGGGAGCTGTTTTTT. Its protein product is CAWSPGHSGELFF.